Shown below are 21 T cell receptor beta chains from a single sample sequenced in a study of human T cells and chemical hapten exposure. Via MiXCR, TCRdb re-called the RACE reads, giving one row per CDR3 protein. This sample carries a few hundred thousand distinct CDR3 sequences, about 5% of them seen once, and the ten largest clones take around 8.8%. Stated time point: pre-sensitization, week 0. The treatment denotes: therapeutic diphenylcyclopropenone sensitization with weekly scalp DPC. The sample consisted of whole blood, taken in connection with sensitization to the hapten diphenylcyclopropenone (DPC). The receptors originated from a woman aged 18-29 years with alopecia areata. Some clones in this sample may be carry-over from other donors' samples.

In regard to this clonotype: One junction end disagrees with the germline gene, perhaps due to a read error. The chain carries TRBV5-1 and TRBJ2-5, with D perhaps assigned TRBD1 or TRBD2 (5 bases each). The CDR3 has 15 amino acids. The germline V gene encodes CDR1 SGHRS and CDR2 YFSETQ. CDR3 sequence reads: CASSLEGEPRETKYF. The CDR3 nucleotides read TGCGCCAGCAGCTTGGAAGGGGAGCCACGAGAGACCAAGTACTTC.

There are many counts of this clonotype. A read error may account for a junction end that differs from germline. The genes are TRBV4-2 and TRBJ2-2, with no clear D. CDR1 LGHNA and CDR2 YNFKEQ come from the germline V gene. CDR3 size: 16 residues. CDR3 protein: CASSQAISRNAGELFF. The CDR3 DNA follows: TGTGCCAGCAGCCAAGCCATCTCTCGGAACGCCGGGGAGCTGTTTTTT.

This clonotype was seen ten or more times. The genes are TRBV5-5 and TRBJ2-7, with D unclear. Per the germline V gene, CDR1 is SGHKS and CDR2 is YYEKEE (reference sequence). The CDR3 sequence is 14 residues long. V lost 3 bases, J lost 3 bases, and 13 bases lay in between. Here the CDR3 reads CASSWQGSGYEQYF. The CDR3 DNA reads TGTGCCAGCAGCTGGCAAGGGTCGGGCTACGAGCAGTACTTC.

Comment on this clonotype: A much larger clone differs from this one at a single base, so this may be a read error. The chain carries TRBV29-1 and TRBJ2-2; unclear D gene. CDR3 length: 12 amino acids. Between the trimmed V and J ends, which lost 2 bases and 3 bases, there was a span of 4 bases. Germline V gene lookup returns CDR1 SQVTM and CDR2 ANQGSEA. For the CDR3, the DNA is TGCAGCGTTGAATTGGACACCGGGGAGCTGTTTTTT. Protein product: CSVELDTGELFF.

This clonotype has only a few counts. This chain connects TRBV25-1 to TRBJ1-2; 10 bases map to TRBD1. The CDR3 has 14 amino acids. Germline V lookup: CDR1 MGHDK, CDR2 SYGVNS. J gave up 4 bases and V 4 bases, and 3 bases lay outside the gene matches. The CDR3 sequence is CASSVRDRGYGYTF. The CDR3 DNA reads TGTGCCAGCAGTGTACGGGACAGGGGCTATGGCTACACCTTC.

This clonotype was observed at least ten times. CDR3 region: CASSSIIAGENEQFF. For the CDR3, the DNA is TGTGCCAGCAGCTCAATTATAGCGGGGGAAAATGAGCAGTTCTTC. This sequence joins TRBV12-1 and TRBJ2-1; the D segment call TRBD2 is taken from the table without a DNA check. TRBV12-1 is noted as a pseudogene. This CDR3 comprises 15 residues.

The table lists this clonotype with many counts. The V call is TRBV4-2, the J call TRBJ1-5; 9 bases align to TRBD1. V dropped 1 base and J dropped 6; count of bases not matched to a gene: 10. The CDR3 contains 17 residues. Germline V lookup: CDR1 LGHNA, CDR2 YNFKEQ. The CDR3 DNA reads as TGTGCCAGCAGCCAAGCGTTTGGACAGGGGTCCATTCAGCCCCAGCATTTT. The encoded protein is CASSQAFGQGSIQPQHF.

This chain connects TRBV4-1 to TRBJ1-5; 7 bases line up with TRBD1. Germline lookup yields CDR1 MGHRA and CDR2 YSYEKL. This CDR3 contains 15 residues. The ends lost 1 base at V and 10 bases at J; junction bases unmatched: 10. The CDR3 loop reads CASSQGQGGSRPQHF. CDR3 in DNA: TGCGCCAGCAGCCAAGGACAGGGAGGTAGTCGTCCCCAGCATTTT.

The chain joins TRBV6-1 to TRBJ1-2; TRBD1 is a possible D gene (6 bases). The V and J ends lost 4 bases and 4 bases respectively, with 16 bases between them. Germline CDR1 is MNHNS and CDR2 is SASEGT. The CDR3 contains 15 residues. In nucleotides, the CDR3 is TGTGCCAGCAGTGGTGGGACATGGAGGGCCTATGGCTACACCTTC. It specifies CASSGGTWRAYGYTF.

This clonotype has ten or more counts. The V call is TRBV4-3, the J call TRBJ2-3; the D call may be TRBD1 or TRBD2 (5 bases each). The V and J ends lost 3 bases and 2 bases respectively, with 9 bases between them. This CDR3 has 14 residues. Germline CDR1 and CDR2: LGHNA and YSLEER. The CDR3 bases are TGCGCCAGCAGCCAGGGGGTTTACACAGATACGCAGTATTTT. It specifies CASSQGVYTDTQYF.

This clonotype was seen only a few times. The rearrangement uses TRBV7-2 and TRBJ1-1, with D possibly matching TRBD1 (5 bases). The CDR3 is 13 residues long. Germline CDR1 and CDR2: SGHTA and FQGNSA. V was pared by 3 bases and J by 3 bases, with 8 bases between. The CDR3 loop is CASSFGHYTEAFF. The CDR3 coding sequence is TGTGCCAGCAGCTTCGGACATTACACTGAAGCTTTCTTT.

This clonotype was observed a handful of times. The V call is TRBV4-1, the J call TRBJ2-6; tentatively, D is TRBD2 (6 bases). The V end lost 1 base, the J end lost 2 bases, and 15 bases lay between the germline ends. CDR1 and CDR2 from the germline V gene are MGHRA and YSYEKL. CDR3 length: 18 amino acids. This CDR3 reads CASSQARDSWPGANVLTF. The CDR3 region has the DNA TGCGCCAGCAGCCAAGCCCGGGACTCTTGGCCTGGGGCCAACGTCCTGACTTTC.

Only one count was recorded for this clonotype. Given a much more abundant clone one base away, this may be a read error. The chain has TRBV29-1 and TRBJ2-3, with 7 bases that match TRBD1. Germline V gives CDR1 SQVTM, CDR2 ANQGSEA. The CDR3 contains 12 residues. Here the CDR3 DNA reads TGCAGCGTAAATACAGGGACAGATACGCAGAATTTT. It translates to CSVNTGTDTQNF.

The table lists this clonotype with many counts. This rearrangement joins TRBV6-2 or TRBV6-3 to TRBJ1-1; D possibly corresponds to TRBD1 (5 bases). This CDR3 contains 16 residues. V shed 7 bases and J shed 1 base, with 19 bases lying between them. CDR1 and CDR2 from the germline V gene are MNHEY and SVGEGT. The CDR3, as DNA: TGTGCCAGCACCAGTCCCTCCAGGGATTGGAACACTGAAGCTTTCTTT. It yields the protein CASTSPSRDWNTEAFF.

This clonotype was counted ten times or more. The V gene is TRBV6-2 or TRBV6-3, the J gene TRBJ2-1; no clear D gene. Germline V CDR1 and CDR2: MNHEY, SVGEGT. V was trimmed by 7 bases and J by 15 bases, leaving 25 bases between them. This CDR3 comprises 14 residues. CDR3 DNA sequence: TGTGCCAGCATTCACCCCTCTATTATGGGAATGCCGTTCTTC. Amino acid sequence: CASIHPSIMGMPFF.

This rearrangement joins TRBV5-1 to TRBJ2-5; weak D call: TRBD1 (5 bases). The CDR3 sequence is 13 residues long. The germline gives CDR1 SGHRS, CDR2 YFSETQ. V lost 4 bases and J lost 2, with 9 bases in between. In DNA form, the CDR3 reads TGCGCCAGCAGCATGACAGCTCAAGAGACCCAGTACTTC. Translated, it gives CASSMTAQETQYF.

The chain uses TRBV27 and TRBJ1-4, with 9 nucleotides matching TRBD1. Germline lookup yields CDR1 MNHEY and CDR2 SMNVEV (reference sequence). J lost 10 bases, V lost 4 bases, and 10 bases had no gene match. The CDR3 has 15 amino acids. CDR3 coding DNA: TGTGCCAGCAGTTCTTACCGGGACAGGGATGGAAAACTGTTTTTT. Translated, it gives CASSSYRDRDGKLFF.

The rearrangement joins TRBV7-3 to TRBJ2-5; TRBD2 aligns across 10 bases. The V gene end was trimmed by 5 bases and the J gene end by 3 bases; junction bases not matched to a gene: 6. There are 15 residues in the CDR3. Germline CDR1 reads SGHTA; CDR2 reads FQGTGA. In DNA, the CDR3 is TGTGCCAGCAGCGAGAGCGGGGGGGCGGAAGAGACCCAGTACTTC. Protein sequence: CASSESGGAEETQYF. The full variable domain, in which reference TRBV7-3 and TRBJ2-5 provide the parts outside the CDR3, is GAGVSQTPSNKVTEKGKYVELRCDPISGHTALYWYRQSLGQGPEFLIYFQGTGAADDSGLPNDRFFAVRPEGSVSTLKIQRTERGDSAVYLCASSESGGAEETQYFGPGTRLLVL.

The CDR3 DNA follows: TGTGCCAGCCTCCCCGTCAGGGGCACTGAAGCTTTCTTT. Its protein product is CASLPVRGTEAFF. The chain carries TRBV6-5 and TRBJ1-1, with a possible D match to TRBD1 (6 bases). This CDR3 is 13 amino acids long. Germline lookup yields CDR1 MNHEY and CDR2 SVGAGI. V lost 8 bases to trimming and J lost 4 bases, with 14 bases between them.

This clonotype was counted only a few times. The CDR3 sequence is CASSSFSGGQETQYF. In DNA, the CDR3 is TGTGCCAGCAGTTCCTTCTCCGGGGGTCAAGAGACCCAGTACTTC. This sequence joins TRBV27 and TRBJ2-5; TRBD2 is a possible D gene (6 bases). Germline CDR1 MNHEY, CDR2 SMNVEV (reference sequence). V was shortened by 4 bases and J by 2 bases, with 14 bases between the two germline ends. The CDR3 is made up of 15 amino acids.

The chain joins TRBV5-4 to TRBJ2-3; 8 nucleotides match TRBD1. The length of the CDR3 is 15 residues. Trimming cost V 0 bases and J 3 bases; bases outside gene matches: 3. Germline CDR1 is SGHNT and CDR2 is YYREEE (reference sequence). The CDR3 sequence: CASSLARQGTDTQYF. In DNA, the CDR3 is TGTGCCAGCAGCTTGGCCCGACAGGGGACAGATACGCAGTATTTT.